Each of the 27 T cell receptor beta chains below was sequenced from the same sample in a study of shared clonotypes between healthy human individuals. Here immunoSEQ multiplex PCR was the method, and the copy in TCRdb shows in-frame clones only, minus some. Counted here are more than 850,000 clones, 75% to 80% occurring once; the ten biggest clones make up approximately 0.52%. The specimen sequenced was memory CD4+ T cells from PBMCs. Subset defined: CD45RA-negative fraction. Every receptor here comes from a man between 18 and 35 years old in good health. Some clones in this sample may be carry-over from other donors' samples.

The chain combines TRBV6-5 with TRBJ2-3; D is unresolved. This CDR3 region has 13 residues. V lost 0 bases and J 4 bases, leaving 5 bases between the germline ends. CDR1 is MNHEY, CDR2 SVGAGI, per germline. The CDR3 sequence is CASSYSDPDTQYF. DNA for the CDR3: TGTGCCAGCAGTTACTCTGACCCAGATACGCAGTATTTT.

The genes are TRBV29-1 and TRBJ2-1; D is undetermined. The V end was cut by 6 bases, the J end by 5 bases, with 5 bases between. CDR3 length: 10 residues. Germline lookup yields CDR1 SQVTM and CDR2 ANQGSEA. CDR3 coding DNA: TGCAGCGTGGAAAACAATGAGCAGTTCTTC. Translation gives CSVENNEQFF.

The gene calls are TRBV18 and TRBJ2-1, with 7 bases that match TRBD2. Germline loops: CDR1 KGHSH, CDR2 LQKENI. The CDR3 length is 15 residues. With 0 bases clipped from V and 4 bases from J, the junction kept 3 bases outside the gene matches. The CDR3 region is CASSPPSSGYNEQFF. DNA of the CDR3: TGTGCCAGCTCACCACCGTCTAGCGGATACAATGAGCAGTTCTTC.

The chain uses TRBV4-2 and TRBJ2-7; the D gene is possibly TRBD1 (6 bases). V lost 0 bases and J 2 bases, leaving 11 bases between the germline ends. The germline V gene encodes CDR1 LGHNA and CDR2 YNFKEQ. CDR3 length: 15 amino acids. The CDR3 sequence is CASSQDGDTTYEQYF. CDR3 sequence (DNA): TGTGCCAGCAGCCAAGACGGGGACACCACCTACGAGCAGTACTTC.

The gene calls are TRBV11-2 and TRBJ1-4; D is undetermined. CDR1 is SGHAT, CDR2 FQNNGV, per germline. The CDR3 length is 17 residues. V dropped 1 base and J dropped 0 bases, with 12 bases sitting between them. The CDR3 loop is CASSLGPQLATNEKLFF. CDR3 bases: TGTGCCAGCAGCTTAGGGCCTCAGCTTGCAACTAATGAAAAACTGTTTTTT. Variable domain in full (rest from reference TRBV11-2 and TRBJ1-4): EAGVAQSPRYKIIEKRQSVAFWCNPISGHATLYWYQQILGQGPKLLIQFQNNGVVDDSQLPKDRFSAERLKGVDSTLKIQPAKLEDSAVYLCASSLGPQLATNEKLFFGSGTQLSVL.

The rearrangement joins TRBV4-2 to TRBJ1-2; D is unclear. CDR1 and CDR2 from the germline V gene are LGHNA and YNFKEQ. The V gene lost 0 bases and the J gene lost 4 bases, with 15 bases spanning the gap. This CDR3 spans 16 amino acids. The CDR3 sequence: CASSQDESGALYGYTF. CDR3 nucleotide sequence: TGTGCCAGCAGCCAAGATGAGTCGGGCGCTCTCTATGGCTACACCTTC.

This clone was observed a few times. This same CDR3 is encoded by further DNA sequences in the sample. The CDR3 protein is CAISESYGYTF. CDR3 DNA sequence: TGTGCCATCAGTGAGTCCTATGGCTACACCTTC. This chain links TRBV10-3 with TRBJ1-2; D call uncertain. The CDR3 is made up of 11 amino acids. V was shortened by 0 bases and J by 4 bases, with 0 bases between the two germline ends. Germline values: CDR1 ENHRY, CDR2 SYGVKD.

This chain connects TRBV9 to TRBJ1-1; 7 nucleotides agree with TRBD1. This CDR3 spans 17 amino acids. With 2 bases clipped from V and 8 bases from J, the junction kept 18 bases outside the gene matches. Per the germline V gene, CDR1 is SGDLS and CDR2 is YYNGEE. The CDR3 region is CASSVVVGTGTAIEAFF. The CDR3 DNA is TGTGCCAGCAGCGTCGTCGTTGGGACCGGGACAGCTATCGAAGCTTTCTTT.

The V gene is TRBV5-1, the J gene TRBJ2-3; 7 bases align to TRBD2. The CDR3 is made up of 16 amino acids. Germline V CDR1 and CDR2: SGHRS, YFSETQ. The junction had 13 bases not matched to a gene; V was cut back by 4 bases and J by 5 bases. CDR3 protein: CASSPASGSQGDTQYF. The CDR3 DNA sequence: TGCGCCAGCAGCCCGGCTAGCGGAAGCCAGGGAGATACGCAGTATTTT.

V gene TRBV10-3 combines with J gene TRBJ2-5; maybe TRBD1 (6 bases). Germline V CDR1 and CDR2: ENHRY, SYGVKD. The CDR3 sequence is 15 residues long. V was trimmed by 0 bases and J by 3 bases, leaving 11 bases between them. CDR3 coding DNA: TGTGCCATCAGTGAGTCAGGGGCAGGGGAAGAGACCCAGTACTTC. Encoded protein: CAISESGAGEETQYF.

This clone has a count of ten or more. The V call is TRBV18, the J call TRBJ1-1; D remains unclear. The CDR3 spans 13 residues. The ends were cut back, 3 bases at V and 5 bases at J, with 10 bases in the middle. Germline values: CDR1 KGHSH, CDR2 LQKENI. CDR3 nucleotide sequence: TGTGCCAGCTCACCGAGAAGTGAGACTGAAGCTTTCTTT. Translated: CASSPRSETEAFF.

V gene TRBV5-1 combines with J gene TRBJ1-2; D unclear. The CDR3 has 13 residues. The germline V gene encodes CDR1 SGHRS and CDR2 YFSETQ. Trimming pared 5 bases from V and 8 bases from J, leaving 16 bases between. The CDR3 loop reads CASSRVVGEGYTF. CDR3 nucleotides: TGCGCCAGCAGTCGGGTCGTTGGGGAAGGCTACACCTTC.

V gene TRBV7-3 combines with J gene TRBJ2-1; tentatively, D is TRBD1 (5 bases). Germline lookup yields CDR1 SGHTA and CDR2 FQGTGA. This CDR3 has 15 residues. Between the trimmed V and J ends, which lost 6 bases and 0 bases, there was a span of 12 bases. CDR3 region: CASSPQASSYNEQFF. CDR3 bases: TGTGCCAGCAGTCCACAGGCGAGCTCCTACAATGAGCAGTTCTTC. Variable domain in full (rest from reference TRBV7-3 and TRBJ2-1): GAGVSQTPSNKVTEKGKYVELRCDPISGHTALYWYRQSLGQGPEFLIYFQGTGAADDSGLPNDRFFAVRPEGSVSTLKIQRTERGDSAVYLCASSPQASSYNEQFFGPGTRLTVL.

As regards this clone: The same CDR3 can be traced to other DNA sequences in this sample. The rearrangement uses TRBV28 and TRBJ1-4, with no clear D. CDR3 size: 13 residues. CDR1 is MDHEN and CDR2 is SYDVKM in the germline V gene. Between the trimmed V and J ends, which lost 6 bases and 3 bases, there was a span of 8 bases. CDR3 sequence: CASRRSPNEKLFF. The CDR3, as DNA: TGTGCCAGCAGGAGGTCGCCTAATGAAAAACTGTTTTTT.

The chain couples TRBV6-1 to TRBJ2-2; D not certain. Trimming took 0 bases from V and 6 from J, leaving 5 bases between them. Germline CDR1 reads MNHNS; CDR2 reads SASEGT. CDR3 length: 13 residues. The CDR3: CASSEAPAGELFF. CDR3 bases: TGTGCCAGCAGTGAAGCGCCCGCCGGGGAGCTGTTTTTT.

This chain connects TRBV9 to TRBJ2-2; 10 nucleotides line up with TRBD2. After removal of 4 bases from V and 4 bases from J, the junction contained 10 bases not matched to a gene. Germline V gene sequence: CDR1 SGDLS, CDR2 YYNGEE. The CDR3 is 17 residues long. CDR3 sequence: CASSPRVAGGLTGELFF. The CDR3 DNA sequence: TGTGCCAGCAGCCCCCGGGTAGCGGGAGGCCTCACCGGGGAGCTGTTTTTT.

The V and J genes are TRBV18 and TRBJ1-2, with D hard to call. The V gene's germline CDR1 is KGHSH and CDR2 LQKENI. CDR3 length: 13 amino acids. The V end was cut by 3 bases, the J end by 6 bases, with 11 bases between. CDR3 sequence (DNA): TGTGCCAGCTCACCGTCTCGTTTCAATGGCTACACCTTC. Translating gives CASSPSRFNGYTF.

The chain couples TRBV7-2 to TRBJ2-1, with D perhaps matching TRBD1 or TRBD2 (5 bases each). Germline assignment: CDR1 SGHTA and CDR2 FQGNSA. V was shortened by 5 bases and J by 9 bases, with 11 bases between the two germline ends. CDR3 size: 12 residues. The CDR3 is CASSLSGSEQFF. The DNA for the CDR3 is TGTGCCAGCAGCCTCTCAGGGAGTGAGCAGTTCTTC.

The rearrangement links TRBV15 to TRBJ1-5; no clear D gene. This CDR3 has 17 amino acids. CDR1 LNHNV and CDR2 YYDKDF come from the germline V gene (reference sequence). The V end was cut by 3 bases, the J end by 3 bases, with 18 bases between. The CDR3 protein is CATSSFGRVTTNQPQHF. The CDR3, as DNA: TGTGCCACCAGCAGTTTCGGAAGGGTGACTACCAATCAGCCCCAGCATTTT.

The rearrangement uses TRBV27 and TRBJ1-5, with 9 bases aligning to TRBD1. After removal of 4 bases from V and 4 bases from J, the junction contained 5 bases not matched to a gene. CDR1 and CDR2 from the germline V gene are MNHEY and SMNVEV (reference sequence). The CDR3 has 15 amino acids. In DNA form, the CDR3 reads TGTGCCAGCAGTTCCACAGGGGGCGCGAATCAGCCCCAGCATTTT. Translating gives CASSSTGGANQPQHF.

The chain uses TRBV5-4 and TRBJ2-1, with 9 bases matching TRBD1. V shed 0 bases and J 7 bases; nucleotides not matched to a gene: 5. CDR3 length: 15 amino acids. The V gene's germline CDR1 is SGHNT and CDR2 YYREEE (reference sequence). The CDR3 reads CASSLGDRDRNEQFF. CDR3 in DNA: TGTGCCAGCAGCTTGGGGGACAGGGATCGTAATGAGCAGTTCTTC.

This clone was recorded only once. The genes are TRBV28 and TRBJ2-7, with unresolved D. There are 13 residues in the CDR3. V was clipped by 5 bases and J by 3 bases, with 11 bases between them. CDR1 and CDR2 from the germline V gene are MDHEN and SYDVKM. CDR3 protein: CASSRLTNYEQYF. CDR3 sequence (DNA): TGTGCCAGCAGTAGATTGACAAACTACGAGCAGTACTTC.

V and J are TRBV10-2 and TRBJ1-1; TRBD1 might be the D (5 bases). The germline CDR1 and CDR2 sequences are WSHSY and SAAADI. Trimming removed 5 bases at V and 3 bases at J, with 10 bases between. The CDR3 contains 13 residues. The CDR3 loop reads CASSKTVYTEAFF. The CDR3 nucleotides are TGCGCCAGCAGTAAGACAGTATACACTGAAGCTTTCTTT.

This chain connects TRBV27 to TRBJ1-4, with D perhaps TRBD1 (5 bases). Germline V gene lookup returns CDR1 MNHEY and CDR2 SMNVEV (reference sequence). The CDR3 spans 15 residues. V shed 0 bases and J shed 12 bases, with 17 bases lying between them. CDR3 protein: CASSLSRAGGAQLFF. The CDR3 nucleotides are TGTGCCAGCAGTTTATCGAGGGCGGGTGGGGCTCAACTGTTTTTT.

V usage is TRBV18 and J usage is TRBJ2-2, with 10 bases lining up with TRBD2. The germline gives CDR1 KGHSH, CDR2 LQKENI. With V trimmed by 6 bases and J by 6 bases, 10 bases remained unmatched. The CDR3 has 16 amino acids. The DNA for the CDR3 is TGTGCCAGCTCCGCTTCGGGACTAGCGAGTTCCGGGGAGCTGTTTTTT. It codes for CASSASGLASSGELFF.

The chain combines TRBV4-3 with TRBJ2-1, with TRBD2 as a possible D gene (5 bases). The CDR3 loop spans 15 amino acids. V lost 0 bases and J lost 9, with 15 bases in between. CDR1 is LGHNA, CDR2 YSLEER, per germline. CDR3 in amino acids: CASSQDGLASSEQFF. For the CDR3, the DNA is TGCGCCAGCAGCCAAGATGGGCTAGCCTCGAGTGAGCAGTTCTTC.

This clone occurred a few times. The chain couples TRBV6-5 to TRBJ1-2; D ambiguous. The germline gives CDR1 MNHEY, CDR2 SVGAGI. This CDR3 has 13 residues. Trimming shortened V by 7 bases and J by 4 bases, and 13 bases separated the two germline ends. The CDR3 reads CASTPGKFYGYTF. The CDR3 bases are TGTGCCAGCACCCCCGGCAAGTTCTATGGCTACACCTTC.